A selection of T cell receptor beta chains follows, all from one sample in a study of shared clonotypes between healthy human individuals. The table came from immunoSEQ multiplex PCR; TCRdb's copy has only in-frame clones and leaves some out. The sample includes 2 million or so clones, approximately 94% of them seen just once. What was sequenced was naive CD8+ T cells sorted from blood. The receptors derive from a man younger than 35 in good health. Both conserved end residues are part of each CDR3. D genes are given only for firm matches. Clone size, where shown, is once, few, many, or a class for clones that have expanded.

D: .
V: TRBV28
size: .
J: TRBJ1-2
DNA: TGTGCCAGCAGTTTATACCTGGAGGGGCTGGATGGGGGCTACACCTTC
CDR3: CASSLYLEGLDGGYTF

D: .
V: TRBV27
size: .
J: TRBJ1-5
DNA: TGTGCCAGCAGGTCAAATATCAATCAGCCCCAGCATTTT
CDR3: CASRSNINQPQHF

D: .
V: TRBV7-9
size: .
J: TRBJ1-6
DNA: TGTGCCAGCAGCTTAGTTCTCGGCGGCAATTCACCCCTCCACTTT
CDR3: CASSLVLGGNSPLHF

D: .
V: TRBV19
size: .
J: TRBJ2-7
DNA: TGTGCCAGTAGTATAGCGGGATGGACCTACGAGCAGTACTTC
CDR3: CASSIAGWTYEQYF

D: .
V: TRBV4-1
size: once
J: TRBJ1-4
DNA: TGCGCCAGCAGCCAAATCGGTGGGCCTCCGTCACTGTTTTTT
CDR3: CASSQIGGPPSLFF

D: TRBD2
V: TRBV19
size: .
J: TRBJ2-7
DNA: TGTGCCAGTAGTCTAGGACTAGCGGGGGGATCGAGCTCCTACGAGCAGTACTTC
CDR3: CASSLGLAGGSSSYEQYF

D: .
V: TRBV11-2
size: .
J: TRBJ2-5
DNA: TGTGCCAGCAGCGCCCCGACAGCTCTCCAAGAGACCCAGTACTTC
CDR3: CASSAPTALQETQYF

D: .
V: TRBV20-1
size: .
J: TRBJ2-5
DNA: TGCAGTGCTAAGGGATCGGAGACCCAGTACTTC
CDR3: CSAKGSETQYF

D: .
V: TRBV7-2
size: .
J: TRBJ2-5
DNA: TGTGCCAGCAGCTTAGTTTGGGGGCAGGGCCCAGAGACCCAGTACTTC
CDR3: CASSLVWGQGPETQYF

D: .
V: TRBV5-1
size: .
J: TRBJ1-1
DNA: TGCGCCAGCAGCTTGGCTCGTGGTGGAGGGGAGACTGAAGCTTTCTTT
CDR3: CASSLARGGGETEAFF

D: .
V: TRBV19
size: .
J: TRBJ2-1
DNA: TGTGCCAGTAGTATAGCCGGGTTCTCCTACAATGAGCAGTTCTTC
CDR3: CASSIAGFSYNEQFF

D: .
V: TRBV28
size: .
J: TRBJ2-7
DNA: TGTGCCAGCGAGGTCAGGGTTCGGGAAGCTCTGAGGGACTACGAGCAGTACTTC
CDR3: CASEVRVREALRDYEQYF

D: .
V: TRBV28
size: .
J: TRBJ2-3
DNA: TGTGCCAGCAGTTCGCCGGGACTGATCACAGATACGCAGTATTTT
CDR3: CASSSPGLITDTQYF

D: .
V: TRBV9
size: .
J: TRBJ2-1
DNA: TGTGCCAGCAGCGTAGGGGCTTTAAGCAATGAGCAGTTCTTC
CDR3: CASSVGALSNEQFF

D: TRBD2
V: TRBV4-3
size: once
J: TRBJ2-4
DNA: TGCGCCAGCAGCCAAGTATGGCTAGCGGAGGGGTATGGAGCCAAAAACATTCAGTACTTC
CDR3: CASSQVWLAEGYGAKNIQYF

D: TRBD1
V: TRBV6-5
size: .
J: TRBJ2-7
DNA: TGTGCCAGCGGGACAGGGAGCTCCTACGAGCAGTACTTC
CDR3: CASGTGSSYEQYF

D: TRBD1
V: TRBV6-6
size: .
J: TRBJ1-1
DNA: TGTGCCAGCAGTCCAGTCGGGACAGGTGCTTTCTTT
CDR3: CASSPVGTGAFF

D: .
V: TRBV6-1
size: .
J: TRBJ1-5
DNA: TGTGCCAGCAGTGATATCAGACCCCAGCATTTT
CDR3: CASSDIRPQHF

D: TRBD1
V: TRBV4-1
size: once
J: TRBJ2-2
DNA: TGCGCCAGCAGCCATCTGCCGGGACAGGGGGCTACCGGGGAGCTGTTTTTT
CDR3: CASSHLPGQGATGELFF

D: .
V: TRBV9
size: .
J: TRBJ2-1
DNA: TGTGCCAGCAGCGTAGGGGTGAGTCGACAGGGAGGTCTCTTC
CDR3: CASSVGVSRQGGLF

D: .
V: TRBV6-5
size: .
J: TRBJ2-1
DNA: TGTGCCAGCAGCCCTTTCCTGGCGGGATACAATGAGCAGTTCTTC
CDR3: CASSPFLAGYNEQFF

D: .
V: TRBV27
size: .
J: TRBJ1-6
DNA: TGTGCCAGCACGTTACAGGTCCTCGGAGAGAATTCACCCCTCCACTTT
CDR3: CASTLQVLGENSPLHF

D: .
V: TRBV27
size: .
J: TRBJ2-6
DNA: TGTGCCAGCAGTCAAATAGGGGTCTCTGGGGCCAACGTCCTGACTTTC
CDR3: CASSQIGVSGANVLTF

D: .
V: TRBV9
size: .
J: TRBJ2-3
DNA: TGTGCCAGCAGCGTAGGTTTGGGTGGAACAGATACGCAGTATTTT
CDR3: CASSVGLGGTDTQYF

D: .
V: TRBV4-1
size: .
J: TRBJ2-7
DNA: TGCGCCAGCAGCCAAGATGAGGAACACGGGCGCTACTACGAGCAGTACTTC
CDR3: CASSQDEEHGRYYEQYF

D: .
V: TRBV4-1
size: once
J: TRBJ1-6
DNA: TGCGCCAGCAGCCAAGATAGTGGGAGATCACCCCTCCACTTT
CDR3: CASSQDSGRSPLHF

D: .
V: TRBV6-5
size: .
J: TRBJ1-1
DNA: TGTGCCAGCAGTTATACAGAGGGGGACACTGAAGCTTTCTTT
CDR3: CASSYTEGDTEAFF

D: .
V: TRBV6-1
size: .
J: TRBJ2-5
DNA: TGTGCCAGCAGTGGACAGGGAGGTGATACCCAGTACTTC
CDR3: CASSGQGGDTQYF

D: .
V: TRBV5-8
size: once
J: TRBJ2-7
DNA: TGTGCCAGCAGCTTCGAGGGAGGTGAGCAGTACTTC
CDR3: CASSFEGGEQYF

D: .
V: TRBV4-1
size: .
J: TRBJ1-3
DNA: TGCGCCAGCAGCCAAGGGACCGCCGCGGGTAGGGACACCATATATTTT
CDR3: CASSQGTAAGRDTIYF

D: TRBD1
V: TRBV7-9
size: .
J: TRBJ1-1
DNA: TGTGCCAGCAGCCTGGGGACAGATGAAGCTTTCTTT
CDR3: CASSLGTDEAFF

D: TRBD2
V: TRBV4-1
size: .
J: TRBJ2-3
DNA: TGCGCCAGCAGCCCCTCGGGACTAGCGGGGGGCACAGATACGCAGTATTTT
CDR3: CASSPSGLAGGTDTQYF

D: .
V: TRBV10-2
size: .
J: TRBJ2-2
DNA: TGCGCCAGCAGTGAGTCGATGTACGGGGGTGTAGCCGGGGAGCTGTTTTTT
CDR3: CASSESMYGGVAGELFF

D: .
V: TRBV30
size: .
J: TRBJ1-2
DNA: TGTGCCTGGAGCCGGGGGGGGGAAGGCTACACCTTC
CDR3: CAWSRGGEGYTF

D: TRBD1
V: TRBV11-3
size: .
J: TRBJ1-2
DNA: TGTGCCAGCAGTCGACAGGGCTATGGCTACACCTTC
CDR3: CASSRQGYGYTF

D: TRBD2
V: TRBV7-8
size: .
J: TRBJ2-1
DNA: TGTGCCAGCAGCAACCGGGCGGAGCTAGCGGGAGGGCCTTACAATGAGCAGTTCTTC
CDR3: CASSNRAELAGGPYNEQFF

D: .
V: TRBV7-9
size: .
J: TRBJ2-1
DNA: TGTGCCAGCAGCTTATCGGGGAGCTCCTACAATGAGCAGTTCTTC
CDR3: CASSLSGSSYNEQFF

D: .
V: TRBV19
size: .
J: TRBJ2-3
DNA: TGTGCCAGTAGTATAGGCATTAGCACAGATACGCAGTATTTT
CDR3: CASSIGISTDTQYF

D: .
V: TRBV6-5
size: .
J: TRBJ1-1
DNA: TGTGCCAGCAGTTACTTTAAGGTTAACACTGAAGCTTTCTTT
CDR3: CASSYFKVNTEAFF

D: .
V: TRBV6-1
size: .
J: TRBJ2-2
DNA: TGTGCCACCTTAGGCACCGGGGAGCTGTTTTTT
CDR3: CATLGTGELFF

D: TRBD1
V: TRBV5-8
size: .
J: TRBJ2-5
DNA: TGTGCCAGCAGCTTGGGACAGGGGCAGTTCGAGACCCAGTACTTC
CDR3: CASSLGQGQFETQYF

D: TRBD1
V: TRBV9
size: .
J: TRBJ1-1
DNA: TGTGCCAGCAGCTCACTACAGGGGGCGCGTCTTAATGAAGCTTTCTTT
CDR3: CASSSLQGARLNEAFF

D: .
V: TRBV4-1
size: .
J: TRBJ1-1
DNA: TGCGCCAGCAGCCAAACCACACAGTCGAACACTGAAGCTTTCTTT
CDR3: CASSQTTQSNTEAFF

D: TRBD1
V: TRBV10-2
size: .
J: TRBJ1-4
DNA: TGCGCCAGCAGTGATGGGGACAGCCCAAATGAAAAACTGTTTTTT
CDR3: CASSDGDSPNEKLFF

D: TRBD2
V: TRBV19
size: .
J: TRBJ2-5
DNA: TGTGCCAGTAGGCCCGGGGGGGTGCCCCAAGAGACCCAGTACTTC
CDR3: CASRPGGVPQETQYF